This TCR beta chain was profiled in a study of OX40 agonist ivuxolimab in advanced cancers. Study-wide context: Dose-escalation cases comprised hepatocellular carcinoma, melanoma, renal cell or head and neck cancer. Therapy given before enrollment (anti-PD-1, anti-PD-L1 or anti-CTLA-4) was allowed, and around 44% had some. In three patients, partial responses were observed, one with hepatocellular carcinoma and two with cutaneous melanoma.

This clone was recorded only once. CDR3 length: 14 residues. The germline V gene has CDR1 SGHRS and CDR2 YFSETQ. With 7 bases clipped from V and 0 bases from J, the junction kept 7 bases outside the gene matches. Using immunoSEQ multiplex PCR, the repertoire was profiled, and TCRdb retains in-frame clones only, with some absent. In the table there are more than 50,000 clones, roughly 80% of which are singletons. This chain joins TRBV5-1 and TRBJ2-7; 7 bases fit TRBD2. The starting material was CD4+ or CD8+ T cells sorted from blood, obtained in a trial of the OX40 agonist ivuxolimab. The sequence came from an adult with an advanced solid tumor such as melanoma, head and neck, liver or kidney cancer. For the CDR3, the DNA is TGCGCCAGCCGGCGGGAGATGGCCTCCTACGAGCAGTACTTC. Its protein is CASRREMASYEQYF.